Following are 11 T cell receptor beta chains from one sample sequenced in a study of T cell repertoires in cytomegalovirus infection. TCRdb ran MiXCR on the reads and lists one entry per CDR3 protein. The sample holds 300,000 to 400,000 distinct CDR3 sequences; 15% to 20% are singletons and the top ten take 7.5% to 9.5%. Sequencing was done on a sample of PBMCs. The receptors stem from a human donor in good health (CMV status not recorded). Some clones in this sample may be carry-over from other donors' samples.

In this sample, this clonotype turned up a few times. The V call is TRBV20-1, the J call TRBJ2-6; D is unclear. The CDR3 runs 15 residues. Deletions cut 0 bases from V and 0 bases from J, with 6 bases between. Germline loops: CDR1 DFQATT, CDR2 SNEGSKA (reference sequence). The CDR3 DNA reads TGCAGTGCTAGAGAGCCTCGCTCTGGGGCCAACGTCCTGACTTTC. This translates into CSAREPRSGANVLTF.

At least ten counts were recorded for this clonotype. V gene TRBV7-2 combines with J gene TRBJ1-6; TRBD1 might be the D (5 bases). V was trimmed by 7 bases and J by 11 bases, leaving 21 bases between them. Germline V gives CDR1 SGHTA, CDR2 FQGNSA. The CDR3 is made up of 15 amino acids. The CDR3 loop reads CASTSTLMGRAPLHF. CDR3 coding DNA: TGTGCCAGCACCTCTACCCTTATGGGACGGGCACCCCTCCACTTT.

V gene TRBV2 combines with J gene TRBJ1-2; TRBD1 agrees at 7 bases. The CDR3 length is 14 residues. Germline trimming cut 7 bases from V and 3 bases from J; bases unmatched to any gene: 8. Germline assignment: CDR1 SNHLY and CDR2 FYNNEI. Here the CDR3 DNA reads TGTGCCAGCATCAAGGGGGCCATAGACTATGGCTACACCTTC. Residues: CASIKGAIDYGYTF.

This clonotype was detected only a few times. The chain carries TRBV6-2 or TRBV6-3 and TRBJ2-3; no clear D gene. Deletions cut 0 bases from V and 8 bases from J, with 6 bases between. In germline, CDR1 is MNHEY, CDR2 SVGEGT. The CDR3 loop spans 12 amino acids. CDR3 nucleotides: TGTGCCAGCAGTTACTCGTACGCTACGCAGTATTTT. Amino acids: CASSYSYATQYF.

V usage is TRBV27 and J usage is TRBJ2-7, with D tentatively TRBD1 (5 bases). Trimming pared 0 bases from V and 5 bases from J, leaving 11 bases between. The CDR3 is 14 amino acids. CDR1 and CDR2 (germline): MNHEY, SMNVEV (reference sequence). CDR3 bases: TGTGCCAGCAGTTTATCGAGTCAGGGTAACGAGCAGTACTTC. Translation: CASSLSSQGNEQYF.

The genes are TRBV7-6 and TRBJ2-5, with 8 bases lining up with TRBD1. Germline values: CDR1 SGHVS, CDR2 FNYEAQ. The CDR3 covers 15 residues. V lost 5 bases to trimming and J lost 7 bases; unmatched junction nucleotides: 12. CDR3 residues: CASSPRWTGFGTQYF. DNA for the CDR3: TGTGCCAGCAGCCCCCGATGGACAGGGTTTGGGACCCAGTACTTC.

In its sample, this clonotype was seen a few times. This chain connects TRBV20-1 to TRBJ2-7; D possibly corresponds to TRBD2 (7 bases). CDR1 is DFQATT and CDR2 is SNEGSKA in the germline V gene (reference sequence). Trimming left V 5 bases short and J 2 bases short, with 13 bases between. The CDR3 length is 13 residues. Here the CDR3 reads CSALGGGPYEQYF. Here the CDR3 DNA reads TGCAGTGCTCTAGGGGGAGGGCCCTACGAGCAGTACTTC.

At least ten counts were recorded for this clonotype. The chain recombines TRBV28 with TRBJ2-7, with 7 bases fitting TRBD2. Per germline, CDR1 MDHEN and CDR2 SYDVKM. CDR3 length: 11 amino acids. J lost 3 bases, V lost 8 bases, and 1 base had no gene match. The CDR3 DNA reads TGTGCCAGCTGGGAGGGCTACGAGCAGTACTTC. It codes for CASWEGYEQYF.

This clonotype turned up a few times. This CDR3 is CASSSTPRNYEQYF. The CDR3 DNA follows: TGCGCCAGCAGCTCCACGCCAAGAAATTACGAGCAGTACTTC. This rearrangement joins TRBV5-1 to TRBJ2-7; unclear D gene. The V gene lost 3 bases and the J gene lost 4 bases, with 14 bases spanning the gap. The germline V gene has CDR1 SGHRS and CDR2 YFSETQ. This CDR3 has 14 residues.

The rearrangement joins TRBV11-2 to TRBJ2-1; D remains unclear. The V end was cut by 0 bases, the J end by 4 bases, with 16 bases between. CDR1 is SGHAT, CDR2 FQNNGV, per germline. This CDR3 region has 17 residues. The CDR3 nucleotides read TGTGCCAGCAGCTTAGAGACCTCATCATCAAATTACAATGAGCAGTTCTTC. The encoded protein is CASSLETSSSNYNEQFF.

V and J are TRBV5-1 and TRBJ1-5, with D hard to call. The CDR3 totals 15 residues. Trimming cost V 0 bases and J 1 base, with 8 bases left between them. Germline V lookup: CDR1 SGHRS, CDR2 YFSETQ. The DNA of the CDR3 is TGCGCCAGCAGCTTGGATAGTGCGAGCAATCAGCCCCAGCATTTT. Residues: CASSLDSASNQPQHF.